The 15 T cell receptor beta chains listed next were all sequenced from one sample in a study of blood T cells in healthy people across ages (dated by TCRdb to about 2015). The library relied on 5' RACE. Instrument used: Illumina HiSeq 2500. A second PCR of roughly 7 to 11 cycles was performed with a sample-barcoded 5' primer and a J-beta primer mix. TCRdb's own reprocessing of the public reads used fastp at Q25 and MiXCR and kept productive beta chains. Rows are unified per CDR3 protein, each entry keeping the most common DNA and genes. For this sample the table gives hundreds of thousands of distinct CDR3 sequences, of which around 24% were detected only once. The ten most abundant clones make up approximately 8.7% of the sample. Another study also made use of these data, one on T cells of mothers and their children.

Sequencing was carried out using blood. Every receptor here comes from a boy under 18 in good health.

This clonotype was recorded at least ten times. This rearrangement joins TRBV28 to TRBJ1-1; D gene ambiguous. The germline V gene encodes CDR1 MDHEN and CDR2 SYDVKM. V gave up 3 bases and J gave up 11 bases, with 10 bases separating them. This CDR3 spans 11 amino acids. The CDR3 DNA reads TGTGCCAGCAGTTTTGTCCGGCGTGCTTTCTTT. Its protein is CASSFVRRAFF. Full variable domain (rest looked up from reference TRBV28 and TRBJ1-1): DVKVTQSSRYLVKRTGEKVFLECVQDMDHENMFWYRQDPGLGLRLIYFSYDVKMKEKGDIPEGYSVSREKKERFSLILESASTNQTSMYLCASSFVRRAFFGQGTRLTVV.

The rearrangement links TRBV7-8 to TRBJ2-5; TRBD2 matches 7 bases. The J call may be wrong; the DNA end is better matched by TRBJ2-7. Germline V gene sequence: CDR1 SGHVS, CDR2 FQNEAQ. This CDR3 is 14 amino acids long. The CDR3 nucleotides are TGTGCCAGCAGCTTATACGGGGAGGGCTACGAGCAGTACTTC. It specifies CASSLYGEGYEQYF.

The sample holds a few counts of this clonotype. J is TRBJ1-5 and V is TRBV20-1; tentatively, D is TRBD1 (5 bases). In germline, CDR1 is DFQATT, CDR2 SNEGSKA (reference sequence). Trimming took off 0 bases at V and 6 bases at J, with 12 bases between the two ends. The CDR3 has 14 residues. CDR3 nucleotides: TGCAGTGCTAGAGATTTGCAGGGCGCTCAGCCCCAGCATTTT. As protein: CSARDLQGAQPQHF.

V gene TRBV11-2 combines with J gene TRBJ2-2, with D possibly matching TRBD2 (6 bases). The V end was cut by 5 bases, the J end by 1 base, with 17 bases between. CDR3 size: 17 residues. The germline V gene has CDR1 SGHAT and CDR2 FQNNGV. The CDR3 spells CASSLRTPGLNTGELFF. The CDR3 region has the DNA TGTGCCAGCAGCCTAAGAACTCCGGGACTGAACACCGGGGAGCTGTTTTTT.

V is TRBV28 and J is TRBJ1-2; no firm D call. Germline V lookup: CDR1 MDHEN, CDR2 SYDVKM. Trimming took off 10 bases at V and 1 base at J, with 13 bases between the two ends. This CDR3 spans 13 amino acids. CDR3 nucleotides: TGTGCCACTCGAGGTCAACTTAACTATGGCTACACCTTC. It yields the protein CATRGQLNYGYTF.

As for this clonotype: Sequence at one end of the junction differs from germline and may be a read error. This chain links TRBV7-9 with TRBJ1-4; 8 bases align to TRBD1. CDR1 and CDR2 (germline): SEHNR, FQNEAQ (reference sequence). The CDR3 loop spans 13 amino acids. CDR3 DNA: TGTGCCAGCAGGCAGGGGGCTAAAGAAAAACTGTTTTTT. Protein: CASRQGAKEKLFF.

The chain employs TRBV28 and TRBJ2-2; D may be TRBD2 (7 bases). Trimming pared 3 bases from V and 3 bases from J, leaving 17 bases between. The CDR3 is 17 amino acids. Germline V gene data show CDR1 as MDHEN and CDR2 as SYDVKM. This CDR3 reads CASSFFGGGGHTGELFF. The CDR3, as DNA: TGTGCCAGCAGTTTTTTCGGCGGCGGGGGCCACACCGGGGAGCTGTTTTTT.

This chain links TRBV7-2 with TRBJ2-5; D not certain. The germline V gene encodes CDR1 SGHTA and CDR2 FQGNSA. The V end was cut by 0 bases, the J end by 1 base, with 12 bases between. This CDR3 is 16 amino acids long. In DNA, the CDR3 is TGTGCCAGCAGCTTAGCGATGGCCTATGGCCAAGAGACCCAGTACTTC. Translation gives CASSLAMAYGQETQYF.

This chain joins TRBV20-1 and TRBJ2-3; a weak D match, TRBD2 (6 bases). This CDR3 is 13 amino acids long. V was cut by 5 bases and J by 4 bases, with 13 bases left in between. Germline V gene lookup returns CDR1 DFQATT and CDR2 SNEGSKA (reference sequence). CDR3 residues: CSAGRERADTQYF. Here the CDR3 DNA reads TGCAGTGCTGGCCGGGAGAGGGCAGATACGCAGTATTTT.

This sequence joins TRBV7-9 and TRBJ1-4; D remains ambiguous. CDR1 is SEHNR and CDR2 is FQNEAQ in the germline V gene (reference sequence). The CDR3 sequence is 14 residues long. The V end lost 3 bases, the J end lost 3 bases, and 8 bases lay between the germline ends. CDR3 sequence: CASSFGQSNEKLFF. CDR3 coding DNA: TGTGCCAGCAGCTTTGGGCAGTCTAATGAAAAACTGTTTTTT.

Here the CDR3 reads CASSLVAMDEQFF. CDR3 DNA: TGTGCCAGCAGCTTAGTTGCTATGGATGAGCAGTTCTTC. The chain employs TRBV7-8 and TRBJ2-1; D gene unclear. The germline CDR1 and CDR2 sequences are SGHVS and FQNEAQ. CDR3 size: 13 residues. V was trimmed by 1 base and J by 8 bases, leaving 9 bases between them.

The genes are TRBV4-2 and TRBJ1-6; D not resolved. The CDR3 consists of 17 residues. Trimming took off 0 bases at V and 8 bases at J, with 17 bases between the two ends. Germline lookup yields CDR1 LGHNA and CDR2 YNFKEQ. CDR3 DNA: TGTGCCAGCAGCCAAGAGAAGGTCGCGGGGTGGGATTCACCCCTCCACTTT. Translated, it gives CASSQEKVAGWDSPLHF.

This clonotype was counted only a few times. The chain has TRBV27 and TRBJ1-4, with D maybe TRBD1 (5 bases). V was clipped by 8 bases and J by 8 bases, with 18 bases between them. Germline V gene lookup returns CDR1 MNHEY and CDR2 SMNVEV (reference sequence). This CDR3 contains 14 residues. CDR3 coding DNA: TGTGCCAGCTCCTCGGGGGGTCCAGAGGAAAAACTGTTTTTT. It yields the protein CASSSGGPEEKLFF.

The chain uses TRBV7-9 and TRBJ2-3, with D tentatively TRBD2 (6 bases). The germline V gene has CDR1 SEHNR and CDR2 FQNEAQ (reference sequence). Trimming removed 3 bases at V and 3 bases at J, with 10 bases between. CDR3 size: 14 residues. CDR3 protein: CASSFGTFTDTQYF. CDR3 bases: TGTGCCAGCAGCTTCGGGACTTTTACAGATACGCAGTATTTT.

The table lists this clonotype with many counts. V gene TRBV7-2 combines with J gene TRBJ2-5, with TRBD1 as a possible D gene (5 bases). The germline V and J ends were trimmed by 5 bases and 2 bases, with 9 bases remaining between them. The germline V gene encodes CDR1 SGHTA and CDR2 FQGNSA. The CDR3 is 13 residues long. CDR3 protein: CASSRQTQETQYF. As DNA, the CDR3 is TGTGCCAGCAGCCGACAGACTCAAGAGACCCAGTACTTC.